The entry below gives a single T cell receptor beta chain sequence along with its context. This CDR3 has 15 amino acids. The J segment lost 10 bases and the V segment lost 2 bases, leaving 5 bases of the junction unmatched. The germline V gene encodes CDR1 MNHEY and CDR2 SVGAGI. This specimen comes from a study of blood T cell repertoires in COVID-19. The overall study: COVID-19 samples collected from the United States, Italy and Spain covered acute and convalescent phases. The cDNA or gDNA used as material had been derived from T cells, B-cell-depleted T cells, or PBMCs.

Original methodology: Estimates of nucleated cell counts were drawn from the amplification of reference gene primers. The assay was immunoSEQ multiplex PCR, and TCRdb's table has in-frame clones only and misses some. V, J and clone size are those of that table, while D and trimming were read from the DNA. The table records 100,000 to 150,000 clones, 70% to 85% of them present only once. The specimen sequenced was peripheral blood. The chain combines TRBV6-5 with TRBJ1-6; 10 bases align to TRBD1. The receptor comes from a woman in her forties or fifties with acute or convalescent COVID-19. The CDR3 loop is CASSYGDRGKSPLHF. CDR3 in DNA: TGTGCCAGCAGTTACGGGGACAGGGGCAAATCACCCCTCCACTTT.